A single sample gave rise to the 12 T cell receptor beta chains below, sequenced in a study of brain T cells in children with intractable seizures. Time point given: blood from clinic visit 5 months post-surgery; TSC patient then seizure free. Clones were read by immunoSEQ multiplex PCR, and TCRdb kept only the in-frame ones, dropping some. The repertoire holds 300,000 to 400,000 clones, with nearly 95% as singletons. Source: peripheral blood, taken more than 4 months after surgery. All receptors come from a boy in the first two years of life with tuberous sclerosis and intractable seizures.

The V gene is TRBV28, the J gene TRBJ1-3; D ambiguous. V gave up 4 bases and J gave up 0 bases, with 7 bases separating them. Germline assignment: CDR1 MDHEN and CDR2 SYDVKM. This CDR3 is built from 14 residues. CDR3 nucleotide sequence: TGTGCCAGCAGTTCCTTCAGCTCTGGAAACACCATATATTTT. Translating gives CASSSFSSGNTIYF.

The chain carries TRBV5-6 and TRBJ1-1; tentative D call: TRBD1 (6 bases). The V end lost 0 bases, the J end lost 5 bases, and 11 bases lay between the germline ends. Looked up from germline, CDR1 is SGHDT and CDR2 is YYEEEE. The CDR3 totals 14 residues. As DNA, the CDR3 is TGTGCCAGCAGCTTGGTAGGGGGAAATACTGAAGCTTTCTTT. This sequence encodes CASSLVGGNTEAFF.

The CDR3 DNA follows: TGTGCCAGCAGGTACTATCTAGCGGGGCCACTCCTAGGCCCCGGGGAGCTGTTTTTT. Residues: CASRYYLAGPLLGPGELFF. The rearrangement uses TRBV13 and TRBJ2-2, with TRBD2 matching 9 bases. Losses at the gene ends were 6 bases for V and 6 bases for J; bases not matched to a gene: 20. The germline gives CDR1 PRHDT, CDR2 FYEKMQ (reference sequence). The CDR3 length is 19 residues. The full variable domain, with the rest looked up from reference TRBV13 and TRBJ2-2, is AAGVIQSPRHLIKEKRETATLKCYPIPRHDTVYWYQQGPGQDPQFLISFYEKMQSDKGSIPDRFSAQQFSDYHSELNMSSLELGDSALYFCASRYYLAGPLLGPGELFFGEGSRLTVL.

The J gene is TRBJ2-2, the V gene TRBV3-1 (or the pseudogene TRBV3-2), with D perhaps TRBD1 (6 bases). Germline CDR1 and CDR2: LGHDT and YNNKEL (reference sequence). V was shortened by 3 bases and J by 1 base, with 6 bases between the two germline ends. The CDR3 consists of 14 residues. CDR3 coding DNA: TGTGCCAGCAGCCACAGGGGGAACACCGGGGAGCTGTTTTTT. Translating gives CASSHRGNTGELFF.

V and J are TRBV4-2 and TRBJ2-2; weak D call: TRBD2 (5 bases). The CDR3 has 16 amino acids. V lost 2 bases to trimming and J lost 1 base, with 11 bases between them. CDR1 is LGHNA and CDR2 is YNFKEQ in the germline V gene. CDR3 region: CASSQNGKENTGELFF. The CDR3 nucleotides are TGTGCCAGCAGCCAAAACGGGAAAGAGAACACCGGGGAGCTGTTTTTT.

The chain has TRBV2 and TRBJ2-1; D tentatively fits TRBD1 or TRBD2 (6 bases each). V gave up 3 bases and J gave up 7 bases, with 13 bases separating them. CDR3 length equals 14 residues. Looked up from germline, CDR1 is SNHLY and CDR2 is FYNNEI. This chain's CDR3 is CASSDTVGGNEQFF. As DNA, the CDR3 is TGTGCCAGCAGTGACACCGTAGGGGGGAATGAGCAGTTCTTC.

The genes are TRBV12-3 or TRBV12-4 and TRBJ1-2; D possibly corresponds to TRBD1 (6 bases). The length of the CDR3 is 13 residues. The V end was cut by 5 bases, the J end by 8 bases, with 15 bases between. The CDR3 region has the DNA TGTGCCAGCAGTAACGGCAGGGGCAGGGGCTACACCTTC. The encoded protein is CASSNGRGRGYTF.

This clone was seen more than once but under ten times. The V and J genes are TRBV19 and TRBJ2-2; 9 nucleotides align to TRBD1. The junction had 9 bases not matched to a gene; V was cut back by 5 bases and J by 8 bases. This CDR3 region has 15 residues. CDR1 is LNHDA and CDR2 is SQIVND in the germline V gene (reference sequence). The CDR3, as DNA: TGTGCCAGTAGTTTGGGACAGGGAGTTGCGGGGGAGCTGTTTTTT. Amino acids: CASSLGQGVAGELFF.

CDR3 amino acids: CASSKERGATGELFF. CDR3 DNA: TGTGCCAGCAGCAAGGAGCGGGGGGCCACCGGGGAGCTGTTTTTT. The chain joins TRBV9 to TRBJ2-2; 9 bases match TRBD2. Looked up from germline, CDR1 is SGDLS and CDR2 is YYNGEE. This CDR3 contains 15 residues. The J segment lost 4 bases and the V segment lost 4 bases, leaving 5 bases of the junction unmatched.

The V call is TRBV20-1, the J call TRBJ2-3; TRBD2 aligns across 11 bases. V lost 3 bases and J lost 11; bases outside the gene matches: 7. The CDR3 has 13 residues. Germline values: CDR1 DFQATT, CDR2 SNEGSKA (reference sequence). The CDR3 region has the DNA TGCAGTGCTAGTAATAGACTAGCGGGACTGCAGTATTTT. It encodes CSASNRLAGLQYF.

J is TRBJ1-6 and V is TRBV11-3; D remains unclear. V lost 3 bases and J 4 bases, leaving 4 bases between the germline ends. The CDR3 length is 13 residues. Germline values: CDR1 SGHNT, CDR2 YENEEA. CDR3 nucleotides: TGTGCCAGCAGCTTTAGGTATAATTCACCCCTCCACTTT. Protein: CASSFRYNSPLHF.

V and J are TRBV27 and TRBJ2-1; possibly TRBD2 for D (5 bases). Germline V CDR1 and CDR2: MNHEY, SMNVEV (reference sequence). The CDR3 sequence is 13 residues long. CDR3 amino acids: CASGNVPYNEQFF. CDR3 coding DNA: TGTGCTTCGGGAAATGTACCCTACAATGAGCAGTTCTTC.